The present T cell receptor beta chain was sequenced within a study of metastatic and nonmetastatic thyroid tumors (TCRdb year 2020). Concerning the study at large: For patients with malignant and with benign thyroid disease, the researchers compared repertoires between peripheral blood samples and tumor or nodule tissue samples. Summary of the overall study and its limitations: In both blood and tumor samples, malignant tumors were reported to have significantly higher TCR beta diversity than benign nodules.

CDR1 MNHNS and CDR2 SASEGT were looked up in the germline V gene. Counted from cysteine to phenylalanine, this CDR3 has 16 amino acids. The sequence is cut down to CDR3 DNA, 48 bases in frame from base 1. V and J lose 1 base and 4 bases, and a span of 14 bases separates them. No treatment had been received by any patient before thyroid surgery. Patient clinical samples collected from the early 2010s to the late 2010s were retrospectively analysed using T-cell receptor beta sequencing. On this clone itself: Its antigen has not been determined. Base-call qualities are not available, and no considerably larger clone is one nucleotide away.

The protocol used for the library was PCR. These reads were obtained on an Illumina HiSeq 4000. High-throughput sequencing was used to profile the TCR beta-chain CDR3 region of each patient. Under the source paper's analysis protocol: A classifier to discriminate distant-metastatic papillary thyroid cancer patients was built from CDR3 differences across clinicopathological groups. The Shannon index was used to assess repertoire diversity, and the Morisita-Horn index was used to assess tumor-blood repertoire similarity. TCRdb handled the public reads itself, with Q25 trimming in fastp and clone calling in MiXCR, and kept productive beta chains. The V and J calls and clone size come from TCRdb's table, not from the authors' own analysis. A total of some 7,300 clones appear in this sample, roughly two fifths of them only once. The leading ten clones occupy about 25% of the sample.

Specimen: tumor tissue. The sequence was obtained from a female donor with papillary thyroid cancer or a benign thyroid nodule (not recorded which). Some clones in this sample may be carry-over from other donors' samples. The chain is assembled from TRBV6-1 and TRBJ1-3, with a tentative D gene TRBD1 over 5 matching bases. The CDR3 reads CASSEGARATGNTIYF. The sequenced DNA: TGTGCCAGCAGTGAAGGGGCCAGGGCGACAGGAAACACCATATATTTT.